A selection of T cell receptor beta chains follows, all from one sample in a study of shared clonotypes between healthy human individuals. The data were produced by immunoSEQ multiplex PCR, yet TCRdb's version contains in-frame clones alone and is incomplete. The table shows some 980,000 clones, with about three quarters occurring only once. Sequencing was done on a sample of memory CD4+ T cells sorted from blood. The receptor source for this set is a man aged 18-30 years in good health. CDR3s include the opening cysteine and the closing phenylalanine or tryptophan. Fields, in order: CDR3 protein, CDR3 DNA, J gene, clone size, D gene, V gene. D genes are given only for firm matches. Size is stated for part of the rows, as once, few or many counts, or as a class when the clone is expanded.

CATSRATAQPQHF	TGTGCCACCAGCAGAGCGACCGCCCAGCCCCAGCATTTT	TRBJ1-5	.	.	TRBV15
CASSLDRDQPQHF	TGCGCCAGCAGCCTGGACAGGGACCAGCCCCAGCATTTT	TRBJ1-5	.	TRBD1	TRBV5-1
CSVQAHSISLTSTDTQYF	TGCAGCGTTCAGGCCCACTCCATCTCCTTGACTAGCACAGATACGCAGTATTTT	TRBJ2-3	.	.	TRBV29-1
CASSSQTSGAGANVLTF	TGTGCCAGCAGCTCCCAGACCTCCGGGGCCGGGGCCAACGTCCTGACTTTC	TRBJ2-6	once	.	TRBV7-3
CASSLGGYLGETQYF	TGTGCCAGCAGCCTGGGGGGCTACCTAGGGGAGACCCAGTACTTC	TRBJ2-5	.	.	TRBV5-8
CASSLTSGSREQYF	TGCGCCAGCAGCTTGACTAGCGGGAGTCGCGAGCAGTACTTC	TRBJ2-7	.	TRBD2	TRBV5-1
CASSQDLRGREGYTF	TGCGCCAGCAGCCAAGATCTCCGGGGGCGCGAGGGCTACACCTTC	TRBJ1-2	.	.	TRBV4-3
CASSLTPGDWDTQYF	TGTGCCAGCAGCTTAACGCCCGGGGATTGGGATACGCAGTATTTT	TRBJ2-3	few	.	TRBV5-4
CSGYEETQYF	TGCAGCGGCTACGAAGAGACCCAGTACTTC	TRBJ2-5	.	.	TRBV29-1
CAWISRVAFF	TGTGCCTGGATTTCCCGGGTTGCTTTCTTT	TRBJ1-1	few	.	TRBV30
CASSLTPQAGGHGYTF	TGTGCCAGCAGCTTAACCCCCCAGGCAGGGGGACATGGCTACACCTTC	TRBJ1-2	.	TRBD1	TRBV7-2
CASSTNREMSVEKLFF	TGTGCCAGCAGCACCAACAGGGAGATGTCGGTAGAAAAACTGTTTTTT	TRBJ1-4	.	.	TRBV21-1
CASAHEEYTEAFF	TGTGCTAGTGCCCACGAGGAGTACACTGAAGCTTTCTTT	TRBJ1-1	.	.	TRBV12-5
CATSSLSLGGGRDTQYF	TGTGCCACCAGCAGCCTATCCCTTGGGGGTGGTAGGGATACGCAGTATTTT	TRBJ2-3	.	.	TRBV15
CASSRRDYYTDTQYF	TGTGCCAGCAGCCGGCGGGACTACTACACAGATACGCAGTATTTT	TRBJ2-3	.	TRBD2	TRBV6-1
CASSTSLAGGTDEQYF	TGTGCCAGCTCAACCAGTCTGGCGGGGGGGACCGACGAGCAGTACTTC	TRBJ2-7	.	TRBD2	TRBV18
CASSSGQGSGELFF	TGTGCCAGCAGCTCGGGACAGGGGTCCGGGGAGCTGTTTTTT	TRBJ2-2	.	TRBD1	TRBV7-2
CASSQRGTEAFF	TGTGCCAGCAGCCAACGGGGAACTGAAGCTTTCTTT	TRBJ1-1	few	.	TRBV14
CASSAGPQNSPLHF	TGTGCCAGCTCAGCGGGACCGCAGAATTCACCCCTCCACTTT	TRBJ1-6	.	.	TRBV18
CASSSGLTVNTGELFF	TGCGCCAGCAGCTCGGGACTTACAGTAAACACCGGGGAGCTGTTTTTT	TRBJ2-2	.	.	TRBV5-1
CSVVTGVTEAFF	TGCAGCGTTGTGACAGGGGTCACTGAAGCTTTCTTT	TRBJ1-1	.	TRBD1	TRBV29-1
CASSYAGAGANVLTF	TGTGCCAGCAGTTACGCAGGGGCTGGGGCCAACGTCCTGACTTTC	TRBJ2-6	.	.	TRBV6-6
CATSTPGTGTITGELFF	TGTGCCACCAGCACCCCGGGGACAGGGACGATCACCGGGGAGCTGTTTTTT	TRBJ2-2	few	TRBD1	TRBV15
CASSFGTLPLHF	TGTGCCAGCAGCTTTGGGACCCTTCCCCTCCACTTT	TRBJ1-6	many	.	TRBV5-8
CASSGNLGGSPLHF	TGTGCCAGCAGCGGCAACTTAGGAGGGTCACCCCTCCACTTT	TRBJ1-6	.	.	TRBV9
CASSERERGVTDTQYF	TGTGCCAGCAGCGAAAGGGAGAGAGGGGTCACAGATACGCAGTATTTT	TRBJ2-3	many	.	TRBV14
CASSQGQGDQPQHF	TGCGCCAGCAGCCAAGGACAGGGGGACCAGCCCCAGCATTTT	TRBJ1-5	few	TRBD1	TRBV4-1
CASRRQGANEQFF	TGTGCCAGCAGACGACAGGGGGCCAATGAGCAGTTCTTC	TRBJ2-1	.	TRBD1	TRBV2
CASSSDRVYEQYF	TGTGCCAGCAGTTCGGACAGGGTTTACGAGCAGTACTTC	TRBJ2-7	few	TRBD1	TRBV28
CASSITENTEAFF	TGTGCCAGCAGCATTACAGAGAACACTGAAGCTTTCTTT	TRBJ1-1	.	.	TRBV6-4
CASSQGVAHNEQFF	TGCGCCAGCAGCCAAGGAGTAGCCCACAATGAGCAGTTCTTC	TRBJ2-1	.	.	TRBV4-3
CASKGLADTQYF	TGTGCCAGCAAGGGACTAGCAGATACGCAGTATTTT	TRBJ2-3	.	TRBD2	TRBV6-1
CASSLEAGQFF	TGCGCCAGCAGCTTAGAAGCGGGACAGTTCTTC	TRBJ2-1	.	TRBD2	TRBV5-1
CAWSPGQGGETQYF	TGTGCCTGGAGTCCCGGGCAGGGTGGAGAGACCCAGTACTTC	TRBJ2-5	few	.	TRBV30
CASSRMNEKLFF	TGTGCCAGCAGTCGAATGAATGAAAAACTGTTTTTT	TRBJ1-4	.	.	TRBV2
CASSLGRANYGYTF	TGTGCCAGCAGCTTGGGACGGGCTAACTATGGCTACACCTTC	TRBJ1-2	.	.	TRBV7-9
CASNLLRTGISGANVLTF	TGTGCCAGCAACCTTCTACGGACAGGGATCTCTGGGGCCAACGTCCTGACTTTC	TRBJ2-6	.	TRBD1	TRBV9
CASSLGQVRWGTGELFF	TGTGCCAGCAGCTTAGGGCAGGTCCGCTGGGGCACCGGGGAGCTGTTTTTT	TRBJ2-2	.	.	TRBV7-2